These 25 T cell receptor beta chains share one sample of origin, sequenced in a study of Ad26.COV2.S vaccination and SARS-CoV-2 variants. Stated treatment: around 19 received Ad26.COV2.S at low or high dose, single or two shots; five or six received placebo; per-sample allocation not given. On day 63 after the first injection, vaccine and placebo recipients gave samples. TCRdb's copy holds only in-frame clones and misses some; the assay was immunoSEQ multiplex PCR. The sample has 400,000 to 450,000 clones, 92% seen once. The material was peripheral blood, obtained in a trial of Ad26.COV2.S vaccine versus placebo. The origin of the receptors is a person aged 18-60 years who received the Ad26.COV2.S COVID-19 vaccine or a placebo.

The CDR3 here is CASSLATGRASETQYF. The CDR3 bases are TGTGCCAGCAGCTTAGCGACGGGCAGGGCTTCGGAGACCCAGTACTTC. The chain couples TRBV11-2 to TRBJ2-5, with TRBD1 as a possible D gene (5 bases). Germline CDR1 and CDR2: SGHAT and FQNNGV. The CDR3 is 16 residues long. V shed 1 base and J shed 5 bases, with 17 bases lying between them.

CDR3 residues: CASSRGTGVNNEKLFF. The CDR3 nucleotides read TGCGCCAGCAGCAGAGGGACAGGGGTGAATAATGAAAAACTGTTTTTT. The rearrangement uses TRBV4-1 and TRBJ1-4; TRBD1 matches at 10 bases. The CDR3 is 16 amino acids. The germline V gene has CDR1 MGHRA and CDR2 YSYEKL. The V and J ends lost 5 bases and 4 bases, in that order; junction bases with no gene match: 7.

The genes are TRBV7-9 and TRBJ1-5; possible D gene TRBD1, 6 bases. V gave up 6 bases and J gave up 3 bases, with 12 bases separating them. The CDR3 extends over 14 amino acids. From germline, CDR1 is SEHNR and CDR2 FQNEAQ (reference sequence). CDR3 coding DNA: TGTGCCAGCAGTCTACAGGGTGACAATCAGCCCCAGCATTTT. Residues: CASSLQGDNQPQHF.

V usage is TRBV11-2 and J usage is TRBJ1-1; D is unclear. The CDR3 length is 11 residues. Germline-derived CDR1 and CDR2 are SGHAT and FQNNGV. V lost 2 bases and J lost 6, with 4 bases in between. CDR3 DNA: TGTGCCAGCAGCTTAAGATCTGAAGCTTTCTTT. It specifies CASSLRSEAFF.

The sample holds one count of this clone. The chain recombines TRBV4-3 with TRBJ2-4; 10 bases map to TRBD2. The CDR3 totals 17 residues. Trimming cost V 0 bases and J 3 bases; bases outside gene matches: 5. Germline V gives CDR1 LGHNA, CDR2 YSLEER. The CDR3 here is CASSQDQASGGKNIQYF. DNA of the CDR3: TGCGCCAGCAGCCAAGATCAGGCTAGCGGGGGCAAAAACATTCAGTACTTC.

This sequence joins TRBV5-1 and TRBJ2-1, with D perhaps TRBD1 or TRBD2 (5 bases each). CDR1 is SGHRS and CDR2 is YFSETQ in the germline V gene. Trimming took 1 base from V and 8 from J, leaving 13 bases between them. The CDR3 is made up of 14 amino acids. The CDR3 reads CASSLNPGGHEQFF. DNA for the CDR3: TGCGCCAGCAGCTTGAACCCTGGGGGACATGAGCAGTTCTTC.

The CDR3 reads CASSGTSGGLETQYF. The CDR3 nucleotides are TGTGCCAGCAGCGGTACTAGCGGGGGACTGGAGACCCAGTACTTC. This sequence joins TRBV3-1 (or the pseudogene TRBV3-2) and TRBJ2-5, with 11 bases lining up with TRBD2. The CDR3 contains 15 residues. Germline trimming cut 5 bases from V and 5 bases from J; bases unmatched to any gene: 7. The germline V gene has CDR1 LGHDT and CDR2 YNNKEL (reference sequence).

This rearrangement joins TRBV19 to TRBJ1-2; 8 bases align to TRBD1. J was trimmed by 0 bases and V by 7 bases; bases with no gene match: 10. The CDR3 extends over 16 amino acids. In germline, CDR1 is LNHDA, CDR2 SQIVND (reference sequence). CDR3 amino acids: CASTPTDRGANYGYTF. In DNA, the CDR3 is TGTGCCAGTACCCCTACAGACAGGGGAGCTAACTATGGCTACACCTTC. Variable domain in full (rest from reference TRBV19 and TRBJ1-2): DGGITQSPKYLFRKEGQNVTLSCEQNLNHDAMYWYRQDPGQGLRLIYYSQIVNDFQKGDIAEGYSVSREKKESFPLTVTSAQKNPTAFYLCASTPTDRGANYGYTFGSGTRLTVV.

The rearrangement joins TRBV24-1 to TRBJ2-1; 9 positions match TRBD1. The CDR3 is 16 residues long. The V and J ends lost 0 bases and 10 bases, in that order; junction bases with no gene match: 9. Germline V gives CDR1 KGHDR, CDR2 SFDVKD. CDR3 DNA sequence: TGTGCCACCAGTGATTTGGGGGGGACAGGGATGGAGGAGCAGTTCTTC. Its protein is CATSDLGGTGMEEQFF.

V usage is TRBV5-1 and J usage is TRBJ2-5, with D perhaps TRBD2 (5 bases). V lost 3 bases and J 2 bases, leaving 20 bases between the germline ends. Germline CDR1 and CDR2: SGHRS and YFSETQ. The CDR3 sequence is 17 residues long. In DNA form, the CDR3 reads TGCGCCAGCAGCTCGAATCGGTATACTAGTTCACAAGAGACCCAGTACTTC. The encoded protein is CASSSNRYTSSQETQYF.

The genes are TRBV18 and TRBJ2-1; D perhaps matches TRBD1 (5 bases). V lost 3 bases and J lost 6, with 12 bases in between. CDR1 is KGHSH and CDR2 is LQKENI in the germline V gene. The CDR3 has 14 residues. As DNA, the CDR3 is TGTGCCAGCTCACCCCAAAGGCAGGGCAATGAGCAGTTCTTC. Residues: CASSPQRQGNEQFF.

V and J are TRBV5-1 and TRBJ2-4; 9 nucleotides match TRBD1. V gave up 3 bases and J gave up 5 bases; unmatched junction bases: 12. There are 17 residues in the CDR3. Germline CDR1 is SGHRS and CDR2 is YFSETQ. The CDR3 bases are TGCGCCAGCAGCTGGGATCGCAACAGGGGGCTGGAAAACATTCAGTACTTC. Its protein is CASSWDRNRGLENIQYF.

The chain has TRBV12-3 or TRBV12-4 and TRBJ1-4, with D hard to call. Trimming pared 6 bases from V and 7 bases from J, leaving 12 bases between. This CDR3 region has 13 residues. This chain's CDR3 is CASRRTAFEKLFF. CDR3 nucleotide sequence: TGTGCCAGCAGGAGGACGGCTTTTGAAAAACTGTTTTTT.

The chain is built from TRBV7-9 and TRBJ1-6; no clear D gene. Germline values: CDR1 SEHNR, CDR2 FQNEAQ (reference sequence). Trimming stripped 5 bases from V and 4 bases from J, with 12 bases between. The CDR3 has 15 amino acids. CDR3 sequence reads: CASSPERGYNSPLHF. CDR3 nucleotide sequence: TGTGCCAGCAGCCCAGAGAGAGGGTATAATTCACCCCTCCACTTT.

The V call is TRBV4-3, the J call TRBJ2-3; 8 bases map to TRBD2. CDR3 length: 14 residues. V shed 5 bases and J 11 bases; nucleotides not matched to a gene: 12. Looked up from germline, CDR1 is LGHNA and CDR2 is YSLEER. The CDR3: CASSFSGDHYWQYF. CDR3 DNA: TGCGCCAGCAGCTTTAGCGGGGACCATTATTGGCAGTATTTT.

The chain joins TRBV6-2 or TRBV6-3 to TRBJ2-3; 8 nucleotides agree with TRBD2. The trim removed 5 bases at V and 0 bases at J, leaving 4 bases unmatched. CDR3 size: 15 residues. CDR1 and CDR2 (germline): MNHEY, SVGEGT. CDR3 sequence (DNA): TGTGCCAGCAGTCTAAGCGGGGGAAGCACAGATACGCAGTATTTT. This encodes CASSLSGGSTDTQYF.

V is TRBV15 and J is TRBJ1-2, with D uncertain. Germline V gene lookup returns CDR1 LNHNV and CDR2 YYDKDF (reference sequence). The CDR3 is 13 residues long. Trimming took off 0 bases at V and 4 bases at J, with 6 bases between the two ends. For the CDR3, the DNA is TGTGCCACCAGCAGAGATGGCACCTATGGCTACACCTTC. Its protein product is CATSRDGTYGYTF.

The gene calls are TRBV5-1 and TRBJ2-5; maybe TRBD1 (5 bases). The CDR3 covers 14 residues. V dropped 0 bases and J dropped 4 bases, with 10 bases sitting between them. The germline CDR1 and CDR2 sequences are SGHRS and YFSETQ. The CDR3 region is CASSLEARGETQYF. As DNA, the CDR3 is TGCGCCAGCAGCTTGGAGGCTAGGGGAGAGACCCAGTACTTC. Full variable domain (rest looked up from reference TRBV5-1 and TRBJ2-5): KAGVTQTPRYLIKTRGQQVTLSCSPISGHRSVSWYQQTPGQGLQFLFEYFSETQRNKGNFPGRFSGRQFSNSRSEMNVSTLELGDSALYLCASSLEARGETQYFGPGTRLLVL.

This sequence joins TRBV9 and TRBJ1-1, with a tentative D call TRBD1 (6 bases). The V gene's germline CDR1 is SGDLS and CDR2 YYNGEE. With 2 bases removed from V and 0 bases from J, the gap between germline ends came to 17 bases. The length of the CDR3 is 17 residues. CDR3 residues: CASSVTGLTGMNTEAFF. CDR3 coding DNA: TGTGCCAGCAGCGTGACAGGTCTTACCGGCATGAACACTGAAGCTTTCTTT.

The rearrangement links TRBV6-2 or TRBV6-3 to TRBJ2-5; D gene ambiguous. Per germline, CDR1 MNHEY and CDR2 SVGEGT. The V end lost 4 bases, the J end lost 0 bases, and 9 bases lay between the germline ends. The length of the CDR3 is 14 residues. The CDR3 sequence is CASSSELYQETQYF. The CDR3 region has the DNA TGTGCCAGCAGTTCCGAGCTGTACCAAGAGACCCAGTACTTC.

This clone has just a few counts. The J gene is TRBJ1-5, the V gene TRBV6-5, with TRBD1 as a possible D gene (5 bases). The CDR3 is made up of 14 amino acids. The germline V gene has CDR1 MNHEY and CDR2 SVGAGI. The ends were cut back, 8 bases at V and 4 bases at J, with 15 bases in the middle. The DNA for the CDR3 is TGTGCCAGCGGACTGAGGGGCACGAATCAGCCCCAGCATTTT. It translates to CASGLRGTNQPQHF.

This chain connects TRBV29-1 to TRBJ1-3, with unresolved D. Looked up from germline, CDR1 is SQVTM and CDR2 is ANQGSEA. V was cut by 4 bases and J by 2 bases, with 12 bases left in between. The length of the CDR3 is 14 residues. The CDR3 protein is CSVVLGEPGNTIYF. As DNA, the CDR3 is TGCAGCGTTGTACTCGGGGAGCCTGGAAACACCATATATTTT. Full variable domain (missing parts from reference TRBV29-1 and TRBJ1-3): SAVISQKPSRDICQRGTSLTIQCQVDSQVTMMFWYRQQPGQSLTLIATANQGSEATYESGFVIDKFPISRPNLTFSTLTVSNMSPEDSSIYLCSVVLGEPGNTIYFGEGSWLTVV.

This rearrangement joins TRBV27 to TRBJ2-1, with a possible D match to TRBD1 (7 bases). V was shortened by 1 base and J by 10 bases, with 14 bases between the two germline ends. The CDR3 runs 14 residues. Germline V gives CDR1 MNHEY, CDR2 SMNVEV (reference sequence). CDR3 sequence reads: CASSLLGRGEEQFF. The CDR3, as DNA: TGTGCCAGCAGTTTATTGGGCAGGGGGGAAGAGCAGTTCTTC.

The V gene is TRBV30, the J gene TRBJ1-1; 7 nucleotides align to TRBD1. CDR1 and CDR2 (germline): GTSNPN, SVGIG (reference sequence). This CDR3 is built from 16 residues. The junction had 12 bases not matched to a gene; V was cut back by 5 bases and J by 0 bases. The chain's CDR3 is CAWGPRQGSMNTEAFF. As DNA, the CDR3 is TGTGCCTGGGGCCCAAGACAGGGTTCCATGAACACTGAAGCTTTCTTT.

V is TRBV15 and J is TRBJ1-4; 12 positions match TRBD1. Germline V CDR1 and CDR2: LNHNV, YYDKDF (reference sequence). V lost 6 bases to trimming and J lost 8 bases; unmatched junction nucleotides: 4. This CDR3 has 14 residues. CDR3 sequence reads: CATRGQGAGEKLFF. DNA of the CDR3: TGTGCCACCAGGGGACAGGGGGCTGGGGAAAAACTGTTTTTT.